This TCR beta chain was sequenced in a study of T-cell memory formation after mild COVID-19 (TCRdb year 2021). Looking at the study overall: Most TCR sequence clusters were specific to one of the two donors. In a couple of donors, T-cell clones that expanded and contracted after mild COVID-19 were tracked by sequencing TCRalpha and TCRbeta repertoires over time. The cohort comprised two young, previously healthy adult volunteers, one female and one male.

A word on this clonotype: The antigen it binds to is not known. No base quality values were provided; no much bigger clone lies one nucleotide off.

Ficoll-Paque density gradient centrifugation was used to isolate PBMCs. From its cysteine to its phenylalanine, the CDR3 spans 12 amino acids. This entry keeps only the CDR3 DNA: 36 bases, framed from base 1. V loses 2 bases of germline sequence and J loses 6 bases, and the interval between the two ends is 8 bases. From a lookup of the germline V gene, CDR1 and CDR2 are SGHAT and FQNNGV. Sequencing took place on an Illumina NovaSeq 6000. TCRalpha and TCRbeta cDNA libraries were built by 5'RACE with constant-segment primers, adding sample barcodes and unique molecular identifiers. Trizol reagent was used to extract RNA from every sample. The libraries were amplified in two PCR steps, and the second step added a second sample barcode and Illumina TruSeq adapters. The libraries were sequenced on an Illumina NovaSeq using 2 x 150 bp paired-end reads. From the authors' description of their analysis: Reads were demultiplexed and collapsed into UMI-guided consensus sequences with migec v1.2.7. With mixcr v2.1.11, UMI consensuses were aligned to TRA and TRB V and J templates and assembled into clonotypes. Clonotypes were classified as expanded or contracted when called significant by both edgeR and NoisET, with noise models trained on biological replicates. edgeR calls used a false discovery rate-adjusted p below 0.01 and a log2 fold-change threshold of 1. As an exploratory analysis of dynamics, max-normalized trajectories of the 1000 most abundant clonotypes were examined with PCA combined with hierarchical clustering. The CD4 or CD8 phenotype of responding clones was assigned using the separately sequenced CD4+ and CD8+ repertoires. TCRdb trimmed public reads at Q25 via fastp, called clones via MiXCR and kept in-frame beta chains. Every entry covers one CDR3 protein and lists the most common genes and DNA from its rows. The V and J calls, along with clone size, are taken from TCRdb and not from the paper's own processing. Present in this sample are hundreds of thousands of distinct CDR3 sequences, around a sixth of which were seen just once. The top ten hold approximately 13% of the sample.

The investigation overall reported the following: SARS-CoV-2 specificity was not confirmed for the second-wave clones peaking on day 37. Some responding clones were found in pre-infection memory, which suggests that pre-existing cross-reactive memory T cells took part in the SARS-CoV-2 response. The study included only a couple of mild cases, and larger cohorts that include severe cases with pre-infection samples were judged to be necessary. Contracting CD4+ clones were found mainly in CM and EM memory subsets, while CD8+ clones were enriched in EMRA. Clones contracting from day 15 to 85 had balanced CD4/CD8 phenotypes, while a second wave expanding from day 15 to 37 was biased towards CD4+.

Sequenced: PBMCs or a T cell subset sorted from them (not recorded which). The chain employs TRBV11-2 and TRBJ2-7; TRBD2 is possibly the D segment (5 matching bases). The TCR was taken from an adult woman who had mild COVID-19 (a few samples of this study predate the infection). The sample titles of this study are shuffled in the database, so cell type and time point are left out; the donor was told from shared clones. The CDR3 has the sequence CASSLREGEQYF. Read as DNA, the sequence is TGTGCCAGCAGCTTACGCGAGGGCGAGCAGTACTTC.